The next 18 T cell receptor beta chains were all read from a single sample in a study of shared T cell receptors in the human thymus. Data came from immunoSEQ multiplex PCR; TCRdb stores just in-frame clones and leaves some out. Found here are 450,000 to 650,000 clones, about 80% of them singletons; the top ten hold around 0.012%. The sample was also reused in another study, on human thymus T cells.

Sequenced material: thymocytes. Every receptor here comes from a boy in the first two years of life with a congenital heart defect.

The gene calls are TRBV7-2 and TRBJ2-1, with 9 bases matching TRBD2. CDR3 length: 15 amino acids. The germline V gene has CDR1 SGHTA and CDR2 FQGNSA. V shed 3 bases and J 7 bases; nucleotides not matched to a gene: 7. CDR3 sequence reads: CASSFRLAGSNEQFF. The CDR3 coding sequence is TGTGCCAGCAGCTTTCGCCTAGCGGGAAGTAATGAGCAGTTCTTC.

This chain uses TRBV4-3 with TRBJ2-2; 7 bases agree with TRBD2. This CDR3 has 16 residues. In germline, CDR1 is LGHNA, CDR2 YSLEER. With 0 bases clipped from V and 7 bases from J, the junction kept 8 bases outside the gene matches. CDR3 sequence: CASSQEGRERDGELFF. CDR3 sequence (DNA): TGCGCCAGCAGCCAAGAGGGGAGGGAGCGGGACGGGGAGCTGTTTTTT.

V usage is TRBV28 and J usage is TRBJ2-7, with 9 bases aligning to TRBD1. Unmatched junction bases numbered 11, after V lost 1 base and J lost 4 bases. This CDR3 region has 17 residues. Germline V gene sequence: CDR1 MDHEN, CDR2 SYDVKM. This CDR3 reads CASSLYYGMGQGYEQYF. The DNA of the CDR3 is TGTGCCAGCAGTTTATATTATGGGATGGGACAGGGTTACGAGCAGTACTTC.

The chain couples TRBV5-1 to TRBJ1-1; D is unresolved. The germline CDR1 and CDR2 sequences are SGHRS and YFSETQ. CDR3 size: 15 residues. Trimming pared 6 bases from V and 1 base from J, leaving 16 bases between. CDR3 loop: CASTPSNRGNTEAFF. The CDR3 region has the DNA TGCGCCAGCACCCCTTCCAACCGGGGGAACACTGAAGCTTTCTTT.

CDR3 amino acids: CASTHSRDRAGETQYF. As DNA, the CDR3 is TGTGCCAGCACTCACTCCCGGGACAGGGCTGGGGAGACCCAGTACTTC. The V and J genes are TRBV7-9 and TRBJ2-5; 9 nucleotides line up with TRBD1. Germline loops: CDR1 SEHNR, CDR2 FQNEAQ (reference sequence). J lost 5 bases, V lost 7 bases, and 14 bases had no gene match. CDR3 length: 16 amino acids.

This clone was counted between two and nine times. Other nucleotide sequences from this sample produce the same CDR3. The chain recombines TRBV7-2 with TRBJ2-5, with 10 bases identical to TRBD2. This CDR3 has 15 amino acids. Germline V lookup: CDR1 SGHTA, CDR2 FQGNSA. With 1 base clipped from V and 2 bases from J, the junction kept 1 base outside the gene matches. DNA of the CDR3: TGTGCCAGCAGCTTAGGGACTAGCGGTCAAGAGACCCAGTACTTC. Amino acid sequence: CASSLGTSGQETQYF.

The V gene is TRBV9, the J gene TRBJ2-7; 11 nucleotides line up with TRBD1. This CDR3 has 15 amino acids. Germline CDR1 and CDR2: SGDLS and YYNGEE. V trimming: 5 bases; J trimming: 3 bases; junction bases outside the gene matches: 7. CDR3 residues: CASSATGQGVYEQYF. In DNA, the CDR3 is TGTGCCAGCAGTGCGACGGGACAGGGGGTCTACGAGCAGTACTTC. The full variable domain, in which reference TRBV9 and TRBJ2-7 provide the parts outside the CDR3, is DSGVTQTPKHLITATGQRVTLRCSPRSGDLSVYWYQQSLDQGLQFLIQYYNGEERAKGNILERFSAQQFPDLHSELNLSSLELGDSALYFCASSATGQGVYEQYFGPGTRLTVT.

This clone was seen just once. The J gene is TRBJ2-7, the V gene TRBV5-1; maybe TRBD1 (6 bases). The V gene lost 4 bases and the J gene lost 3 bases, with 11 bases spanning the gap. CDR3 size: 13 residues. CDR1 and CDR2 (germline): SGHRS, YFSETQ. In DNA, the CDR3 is TGCGCCAGCAGCCTTTTGGACAGCTACGAGCAGTACTTC. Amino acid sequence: CASSLLDSYEQYF.

The CDR3 loop reads CASSEAAVVDYEQYF. The CDR3 coding sequence is TGTGCCAGCAGTGAAGCGGCCGTGGTTGACTACGAGCAGTACTTC. The V gene is TRBV6-1, the J gene TRBJ2-7; D not certain. The V end lost 0 bases, the J end lost 3 bases, and 12 bases lay between the germline ends. The CDR3 has 15 amino acids. Germline V gene sequence: CDR1 MNHNS, CDR2 SASEGT.

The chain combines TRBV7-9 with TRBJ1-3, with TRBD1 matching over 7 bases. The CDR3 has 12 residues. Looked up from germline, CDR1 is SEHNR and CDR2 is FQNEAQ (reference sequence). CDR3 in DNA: TGTGTCGAGACAGGGATCGAGAACACCATATATTTT. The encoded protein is CVETGIENTIYF.

The CDR3 nucleotides read TGTGCCAGCTCACCAGTGGCGGGAGGCCCCTACGAGCAGTACTTC. Its translation is CASSPVAGGPYEQYF. The rearrangement links TRBV18 to TRBJ2-7, with TRBD2 matching over 8 bases. The CDR3 length is 15 residues. The germline V gene encodes CDR1 KGHSH and CDR2 LQKENI. V dropped 2 bases and J dropped 2; count of bases not matched to a gene: 5.

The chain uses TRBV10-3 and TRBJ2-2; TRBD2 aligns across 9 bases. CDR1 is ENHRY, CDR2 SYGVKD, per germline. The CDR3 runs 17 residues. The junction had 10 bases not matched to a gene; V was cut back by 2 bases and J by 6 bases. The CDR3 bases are TGTGCCATCAGTGAGGCCGGGACTAGCTGGTTTTCCGGGGAGCTGTTTTTT. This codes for CAISEAGTSWFSGELFF.

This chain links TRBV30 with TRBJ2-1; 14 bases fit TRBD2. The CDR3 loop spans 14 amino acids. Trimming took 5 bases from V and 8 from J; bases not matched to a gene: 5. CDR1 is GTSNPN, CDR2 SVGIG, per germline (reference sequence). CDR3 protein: CAWQPGLAGDEQFF. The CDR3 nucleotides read TGTGCCTGGCAGCCGGGACTAGCGGGAGATGAGCAGTTCTTC.

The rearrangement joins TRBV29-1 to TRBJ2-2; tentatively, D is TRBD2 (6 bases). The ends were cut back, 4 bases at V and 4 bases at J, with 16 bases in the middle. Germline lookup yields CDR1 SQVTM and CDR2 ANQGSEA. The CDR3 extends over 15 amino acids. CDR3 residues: CSVADGGFITGELFF. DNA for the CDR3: TGCAGCGTTGCAGATGGGGGGTTTATCACCGGGGAGCTGTTTTTT.

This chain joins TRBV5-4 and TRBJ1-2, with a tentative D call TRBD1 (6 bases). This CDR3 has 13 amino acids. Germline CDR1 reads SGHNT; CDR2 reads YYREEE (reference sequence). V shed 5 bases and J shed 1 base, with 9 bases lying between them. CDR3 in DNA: TGTGCCAGCAGTCCGGGACATAACTATGGCTACACCTTC. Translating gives CASSPGHNYGYTF.

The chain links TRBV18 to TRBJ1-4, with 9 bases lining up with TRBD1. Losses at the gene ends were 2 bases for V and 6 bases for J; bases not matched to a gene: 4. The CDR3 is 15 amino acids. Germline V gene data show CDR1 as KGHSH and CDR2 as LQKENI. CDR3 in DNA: TGTGCCAGCTCACCAACGGGACAGGGCTATGAAAAACTGTTTTTT. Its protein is CASSPTGQGYEKLFF.

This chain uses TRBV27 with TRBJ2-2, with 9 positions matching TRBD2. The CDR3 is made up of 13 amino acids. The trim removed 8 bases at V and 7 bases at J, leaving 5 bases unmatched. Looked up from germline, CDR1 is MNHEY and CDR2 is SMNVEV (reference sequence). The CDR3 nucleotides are TGTGCCAGCCCGGGACTAGCTTGCGGGGAGCTGTTTTTT. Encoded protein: CASPGLACGELFF.

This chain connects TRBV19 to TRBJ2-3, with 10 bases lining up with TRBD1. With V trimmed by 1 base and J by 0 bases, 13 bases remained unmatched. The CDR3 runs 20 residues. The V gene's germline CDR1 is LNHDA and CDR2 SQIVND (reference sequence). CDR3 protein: CASSIGDRGRIGGSTDTQYF. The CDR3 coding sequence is TGTGCCAGTAGTATAGGAGACAGGGGGCGAATTGGTGGTAGCACAGATACGCAGTATTTT.